A single sample is the source of the 5 T cell receptor beta chains below, sequenced in a study of post-analysis software for immune sequencing data. Whole-study findings and limits: Among roughly five TRBV segments more frequent in patients than controls were TRBV5-6, TRBV5-1 and TRBV20-1.

Which antigens these TCRs recognize remains unknown. Libraries were made from TCR beta cDNA, and they carried unique molecular identifiers. MiXCR, run by TCRdb on the PCR reads, gives a single entry per CDR3 protein. The data show roughly 400,000 distinct CDR3 sequences, 35% to 45% seen once. The sequenced sample consisted of blood. The source is a girl aged 2 to 9 with multiple sclerosis.

The rearrangement links TRBV7-9 to TRBJ1-4; D gene uncertain. V lost 1 base to trimming and J lost 6 bases, with 9 bases between them. Germline V CDR1 and CDR2: SEHNR, FQNEAQ (reference sequence). CDR3 length equals 14 residues. The CDR3 bases are TGTGCCAGCAGCTTAGTACAACGGGATGAAAAACTGTTTTTT. Residues: CASSLVQRDEKLFF.

This clonotype has just one count. This rearrangement joins TRBV6-6 to TRBJ2-1; TRBD2 matches 11 bases. Per the germline V gene, CDR1 is MNHNY and CDR2 is SVGAGI (reference sequence). The CDR3 is made up of 17 amino acids. Trimming cost V 6 bases and J 4 bases; bases outside gene matches: 11. CDR3 residues: CASSPPGASGRYNEQFF. CDR3 bases: TGTGCCAGCAGCCCCCCCGGGGCTAGCGGGAGGTACAATGAGCAGTTCTTC.

The chain carries TRBV5-6 and TRBJ2-1, with unresolved D. CDR3 length equals 17 residues. V was cut by 2 bases and J by 0 bases, with 15 bases left in between. The V gene's germline CDR1 is SGHDT and CDR2 YYEEEE. CDR3: CASSFRIMVASYNEQFF. In nucleotides, the CDR3 is TGTGCCAGCAGCTTTCGTATTATGGTAGCCTCCTACAATGAGCAGTTCTTC.

This clonotype has a handful of counts. The chain carries TRBV4-1 and TRBJ2-7; D unresolved. The V and J ends lost 1 base and 0 bases respectively, with 10 bases between them. The CDR3 runs to 15 residues. Germline V gene lookup returns CDR1 MGHRA and CDR2 YSYEKL. CDR3 nucleotides: TGCGCCAGCAGCCAAGGTCCGGCCTACTCCTACGAGCAGTACTTC. Translated: CASSQGPAYSYEQYF.

This clonotype has a handful of counts. The chain links TRBV20-1 to TRBJ2-1, with 7 bases lining up with TRBD1. After removal of 6 bases from V and 0 bases from J, the junction contained 8 bases not matched to a gene. Germline CDR1 and CDR2: DFQATT and SNEGSKA (reference sequence). This CDR3 contains 15 residues. In DNA form, the CDR3 reads TGCAGTGCGCCTCAACAGGGGCGCTCCTACAATGAGCAGTTCTTC. Translation gives CSAPQQGRSYNEQFF.